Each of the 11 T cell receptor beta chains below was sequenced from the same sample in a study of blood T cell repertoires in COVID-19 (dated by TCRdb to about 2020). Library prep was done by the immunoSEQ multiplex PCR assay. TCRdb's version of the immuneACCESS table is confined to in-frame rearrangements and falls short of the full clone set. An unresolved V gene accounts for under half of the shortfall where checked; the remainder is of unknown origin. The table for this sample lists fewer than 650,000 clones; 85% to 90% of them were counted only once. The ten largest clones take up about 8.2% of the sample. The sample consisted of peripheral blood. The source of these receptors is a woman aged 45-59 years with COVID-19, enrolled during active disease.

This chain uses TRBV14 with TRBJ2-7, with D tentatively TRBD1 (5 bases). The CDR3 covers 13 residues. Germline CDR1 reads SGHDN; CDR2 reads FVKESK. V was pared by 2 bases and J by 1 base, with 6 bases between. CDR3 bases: TGTGCCAGCAGCCAAACAGGTTCCTACGAGCAGTACTTC. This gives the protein CASSQTGSYEQYF.

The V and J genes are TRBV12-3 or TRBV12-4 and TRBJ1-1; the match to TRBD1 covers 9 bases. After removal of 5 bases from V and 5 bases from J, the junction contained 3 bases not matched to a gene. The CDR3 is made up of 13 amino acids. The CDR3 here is CASSTGGRTEAFF. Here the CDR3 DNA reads TGTGCCAGCAGTACAGGGGGCAGAACTGAAGCTTTCTTT.

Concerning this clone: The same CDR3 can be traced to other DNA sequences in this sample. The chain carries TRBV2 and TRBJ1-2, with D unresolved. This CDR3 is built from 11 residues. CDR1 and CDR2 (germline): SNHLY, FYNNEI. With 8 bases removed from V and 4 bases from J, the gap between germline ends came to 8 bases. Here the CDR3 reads CASGRGYGYTF. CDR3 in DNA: TGTGCCAGCGGCCGGGGCTATGGCTACACCTTC. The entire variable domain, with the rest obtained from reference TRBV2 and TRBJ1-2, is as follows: EPEVTQTPSHQVTQMGQEVILRCVPISNHLYFYWYRQILGQKVEFLVSFYNNEISEKSEIFDDQFSVERPDGSNFTLKIRSTKLEDSAMYFCASGRGYGYTFGSGTRLTVV.

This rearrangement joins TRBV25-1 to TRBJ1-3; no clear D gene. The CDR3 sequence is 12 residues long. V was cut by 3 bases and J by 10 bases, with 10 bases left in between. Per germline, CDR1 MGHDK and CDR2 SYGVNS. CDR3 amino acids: CASSEPPATIYF. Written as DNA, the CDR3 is TGTGCCAGCAGTGAGCCCCCCGCGACCATATATTTT.

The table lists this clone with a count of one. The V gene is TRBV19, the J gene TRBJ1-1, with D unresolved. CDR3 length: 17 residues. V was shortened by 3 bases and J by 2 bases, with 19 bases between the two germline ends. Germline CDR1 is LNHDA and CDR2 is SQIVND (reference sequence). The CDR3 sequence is CASSIGLSGRRNTEAFF. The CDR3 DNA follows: TGTGCCAGTAGTATTGGCCTTAGCGGCCGACGAAACACTGAAGCTTTCTTT.

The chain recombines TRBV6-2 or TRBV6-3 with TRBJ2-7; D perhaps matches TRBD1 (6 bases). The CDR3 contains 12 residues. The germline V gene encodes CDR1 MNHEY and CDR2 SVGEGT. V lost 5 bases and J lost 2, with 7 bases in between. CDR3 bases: TGTGCCAGCAGTAACAGGGCCTACGAGCAGTACTTC. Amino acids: CASSNRAYEQYF.

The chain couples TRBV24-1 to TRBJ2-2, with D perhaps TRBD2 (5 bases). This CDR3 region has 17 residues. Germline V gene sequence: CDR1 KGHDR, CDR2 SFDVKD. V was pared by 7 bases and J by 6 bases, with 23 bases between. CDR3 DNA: TGTGCCACCAGGCCCACTTCTGGAGGAGATAGGGCCGGGGAGCTGTTTTTT. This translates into CATRPTSGGDRAGELFF.

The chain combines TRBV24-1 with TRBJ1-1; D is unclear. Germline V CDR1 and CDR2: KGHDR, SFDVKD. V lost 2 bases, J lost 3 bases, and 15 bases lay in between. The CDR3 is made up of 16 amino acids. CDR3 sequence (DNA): TGTGCCACCAGTGATTCTACCGGGTCGCTCGACACTGAAGCTTTCTTT. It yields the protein CATSDSTGSLDTEAFF.

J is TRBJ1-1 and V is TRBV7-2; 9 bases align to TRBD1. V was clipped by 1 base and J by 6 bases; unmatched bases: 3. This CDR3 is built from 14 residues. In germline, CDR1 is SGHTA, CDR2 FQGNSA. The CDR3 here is CASSLEWTGAEAFF. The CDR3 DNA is TGTGCCAGCAGCTTAGAGTGGACAGGGGCTGAAGCTTTCTTT.

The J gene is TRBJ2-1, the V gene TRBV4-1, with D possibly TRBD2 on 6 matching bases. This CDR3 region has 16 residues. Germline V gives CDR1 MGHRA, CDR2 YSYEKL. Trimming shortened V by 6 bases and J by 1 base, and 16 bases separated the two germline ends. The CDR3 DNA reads TGCGCCAGCAGACTAGACGGGGGACTTTCCTACAATGAGCAGTTCTTC. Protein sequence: CASRLDGGLSYNEQFF.

The CDR3 spells CASSYSAGSYEQYF. CDR3 coding DNA: TGTGCCAGCAGTTACTCAGCCGGCTCCTACGAGCAGTACTTC. The rearrangement joins TRBV6-6 to TRBJ2-7; D unresolved. The CDR3 loop spans 14 amino acids. Trimming shortened V by 0 bases and J by 0 bases, and 6 bases separated the two germline ends. CDR1 is MNHNY and CDR2 is SVGAGI in the germline V gene (reference sequence).